Sequencing of this T cell receptor (beta chain) was carried out in a study of cytomegalovirus exposure and HLA in healthy donors. Concerning this clone: Its target is not known.

Study-wide results and caveats: Around 160 TCR beta chains were listed as cytomegalovirus-associated. Cytomegalovirus status was reportedly diagnosed by the classifier with high sensitivity and specificity.

Germline V gives CDR1 SGHVS, CDR2 FNYEAQ. The ends were cut back, 2 bases at V and 5 bases at J, with 16 bases in the middle. This CDR3 comprises 15 residues. The data were produced by immunoSEQ multiplex PCR, yet TCRdb's version contains in-frame clones alone and is incomplete. The sample contains tens of thousands of clones, 85% to 95% of which appear only once. This clonotype originated in a man aged 18 to 29 in good health and CMV-seronegative. The sample consisted of PBMCs. The chain recombines TRBV7-6 with TRBJ2-7; D may be TRBD1 (6 bases). The DNA for the CDR3 is TGTGCCAGCAGCTTATTTAGGGGGAACGAAAACGAGCAGTACTTC. Translated: CASSLFRGNENEQYF.